A single sample gave rise to the 21 T cell receptor beta chains below, sequenced in a study of cytomegalovirus exposure and HLA in healthy donors. The data were produced by immunoSEQ multiplex PCR, yet TCRdb's version contains in-frame clones alone and is incomplete. In the table there are around 150,000 clones, roughly 89% of which are singletons. The sample comprised PBMCs. The source is a man aged 18 to 30 in good health and CMV-seropositive.

The CDR3 nucleotides read TGTGCCAGCAGCTTAGGGAGCTACACGATTTACAATGAGCAGTTCTTC. Its protein product is CASSLGSYTIYNEQFF. The chain has TRBV11-2 and TRBJ2-1, with D hard to call. V was cut by 1 base and J by 4 bases, with 14 bases left in between. The CDR3 totals 16 residues. Germline lookup yields CDR1 SGHAT and CDR2 FQNNGV.

The gene calls are TRBV9 and TRBJ2-3, with TRBD1 matching over 9 bases. The germline CDR1 and CDR2 sequences are SGDLS and YYNGEE. The CDR3 covers 15 residues. The J segment lost 3 bases and the V segment lost 0 bases, leaving 2 bases of the junction unmatched. The DNA for the CDR3 is TGTGCCAGCAGCGTAGATGGACAGGGGACAGATACGCAGTATTTT. Its protein is CASSVDGQGTDTQYF. Using reference TRBV9 and TRBJ2-3 for the parts outside the CDR3, the full variable domain is DSGVTQTPKHLITATGQRVTLRCSPRSGDLSVYWYQQSLDQGLQFLIQYYNGEERAKGNILERFSAQQFPDLHSELNLSSLELGDSALYFCASSVDGQGTDTQYFGPGTRLTVL.

The gene calls are TRBV14 and TRBJ1-2; no reliable D call. V was shortened by 1 base and J by 8 bases, with 8 bases between the two germline ends. Germline V CDR1 and CDR2: SGHDN, FVKESK. This CDR3 is 12 amino acids long. The CDR3 DNA reads TGTGCCAGCAGCCAAGGGATGGAGGGCTACACCTTC. As protein: CASSQGMEGYTF.

The chain couples TRBV6-4 to TRBJ2-5, with 9 bases identical to TRBD1. The CDR3 loop spans 13 amino acids. Germline-derived CDR1 and CDR2 are MRHNA and SNTAGT. Losses at the gene ends were 5 bases for V and 5 bases for J; bases not matched to a gene: 3. CDR3 in DNA: TGTGCCAGCAGTCTAGGACAGGGGGAGACCCAGTACTTC. This sequence encodes CASSLGQGETQYF.

The chain recombines TRBV7-3 with TRBJ2-1, with a tentative D call TRBD2 (6 bases). The CDR3 sequence is 14 residues long. Germline V gene data show CDR1 as SGHTA and CDR2 as FQGTGA. V gave up 5 bases and J gave up 5 bases, with 13 bases separating them. The CDR3 reads CASSPAPGDNEQFF. DNA for the CDR3: TGTGCCAGCAGCCCGGCCCCGGGGGACAATGAGCAGTTCTTC. Full variable domain (remainder filled in from reference TRBV7-3 and TRBJ2-1): GAGVSQTPSNKVTEKGKYVELRCDPISGHTALYWYRQSLGQGPEFLIYFQGTGAADDSGLPNDRFFAVRPEGSVSTLKIQRTERGDSAVYLCASSPAPGDNEQFFGPGTRLTVL.

To note about this clone: Additional DNA sequences in this sample encode the identical CDR3. The chain recombines TRBV14 with TRBJ2-7, with 11 bases that match TRBD2. CDR3 size: 13 residues. CDR1 is SGHDN and CDR2 is FVKESK in the germline V gene. Trimming at V came to 6 bases and at J to 4 bases, leaving 2 bases not matched to a gene. The DNA of the CDR3 is TGTGCCAGCAGACTAGCGGGAGCTTACGAGCAGTACTTC. Translation gives CASRLAGAYEQYF.

As DNA, the CDR3 is TGTGCCAGCAGCCGGGACAGGGGCTTCACAGATACGCAGTATTTT. Amino acids: CASSRDRGFTDTQYF. The chain joins TRBV28 to TRBJ2-3; 10 nucleotides agree with TRBD1. The CDR3 has 15 amino acids. Germline CDR1 is MDHEN and CDR2 is SYDVKM. With 6 bases clipped from V and 2 bases from J, the junction kept 5 bases outside the gene matches.

The chain employs TRBV7-8 and TRBJ1-1; no clear D gene. The CDR3 covers 15 residues. V dropped 3 bases and J dropped 0 bases, with 11 bases sitting between them. Looked up from germline, CDR1 is SGHVS and CDR2 is FQNEAQ. The CDR3 sequence is CASSLHTYMNTEAFF. CDR3 DNA: TGTGCCAGCAGCTTGCATACATATATGAACACTGAAGCTTTCTTT. Full variable domain (outside the CDR3, taken from reference TRBV7-8 and TRBJ1-1): GAGVSQSPRYKVAKRGQDVALRCDPISGHVSLFWYQQALGQGPEFLTYFQNEAQLDKSGLPSDRFFAERPEGSVSTLKIQRTQQEDSAVYLCASSLHTYMNTEAFFGQGTRLTVV.

V usage is TRBV30 and J usage is TRBJ1-4; 8 bases match TRBD1. This CDR3 is built from 17 residues. V was pared by 2 bases and J by 4 bases, with 12 bases of the junction left unmatched. CDR1 and CDR2 from the germline V gene are GTSNPN and SVGIG (reference sequence). In DNA form, the CDR3 reads TGTGCCTGGAGTCCTCCACCGGACAGGGTGGGTAATGAAAAACTGTTTTTT. It specifies CAWSPPPDRVGNEKLFF.

The chain employs TRBV15 and TRBJ1-3, with D unclear. The germline V gene has CDR1 LNHNV and CDR2 YYDKDF (reference sequence). This CDR3 spans 14 amino acids. Trimming shortened V by 0 bases and J by 2 bases, and 5 bases separated the two germline ends. CDR3 bases: TGTGCCACCAGCAGAGACAGGACTGGAAACACCATATATTTT. This sequence encodes CATSRDRTGNTIYF.

In nucleotides, the CDR3 is TGTGCCTACATAGCGGGAGTACGTGCGACAGATACGCAGTATTTT. Protein sequence: CAYIAGVRATDTQYF. This chain links TRBV30 with TRBJ2-3; 9 bases align to TRBD2. Per the germline V gene, CDR1 is GTSNPN and CDR2 is SVGIG (reference sequence). J lost 3 bases, V lost 7 bases, and 11 bases had no gene match. The CDR3 is 15 residues long.

The rearrangement joins TRBV5-1 to TRBJ1-3; TRBD1 is a possible D gene (5 bases). Deletions cut 0 bases from V and 3 bases from J, with 13 bases between. The CDR3 runs to 16 residues. Germline V gene lookup returns CDR1 SGHRS and CDR2 YFSETQ. CDR3 loop: CASSLAARAGGNTIYF. CDR3 in DNA: TGCGCCAGCAGCTTGGCCGCCAGGGCCGGTGGAAACACCATATATTTT.

The chain has TRBV7-8 and TRBJ2-7, with TRBD2 matching 9 bases. The V gene's germline CDR1 is SGHVS and CDR2 FQNEAQ. The CDR3 length is 16 residues. J gave up 0 bases and V 2 bases, and 5 bases lay outside the gene matches. CDR3 nucleotides: TGTGCCAGCAGCTTACTTAGCGGGGGATCCTCCTACGAGCAGTACTTC. Amino acid sequence: CASSLLSGGSSYEQYF.

This chain links TRBV5-1 with TRBJ2-1; a weak D match, TRBD2 (6 bases). Trimming stripped 0 bases from V and 7 bases from J, with 11 bases between. The CDR3 extends over 14 amino acids. Germline CDR1 and CDR2: SGHRS and YFSETQ. CDR3 bases: TGCGCCAGCAGCTTGGAATCGGGGAGGAATGAGCAGTTCTTC. It codes for CASSLESGRNEQFF.

This chain connects TRBV5-6 to TRBJ2-5, with D perhaps TRBD2 (6 bases). CDR1 is SGHDT, CDR2 YYEEEE, per germline. CDR3 length equals 17 residues. The V end was cut by 3 bases, the J end by 3 bases, with 21 bases between. CDR3 sequence: CASSSPTPRREKETQYF. The CDR3 DNA is TGTGCCAGCAGCTCACCTACCCCCCGCCGGGAGAAAGAGACCCAGTACTTC.

V and J are TRBV5-1 and TRBJ2-1; 10 positions match TRBD2. With V trimmed by 3 bases and J by 2 bases, 5 bases remained unmatched. The germline V gene encodes CDR1 SGHRS and CDR2 YFSETQ. This CDR3 is built from 16 residues. The CDR3 region has the DNA TGCGCCAGCAGCTGGGGAGCGGGAGGGGCCTACAATGAGCAGTTCTTC. Protein sequence: CASSWGAGGAYNEQFF. The variable domain in full, completed from reference TRBV5-1 and TRBJ2-1, reads KAGVTQTPRYLIKTRGQQVTLSCSPISGHRSVSWYQQTPGQGLQFLFEYFSETQRNKGNFPGRFSGRQFSNSRSEMNVSTLELGDSALYLCASSWGAGGAYNEQFFGPGTRLTVL.

The chain carries TRBV28 and TRBJ2-7; possibly TRBD2 for D (5 bases). V was trimmed by 2 bases and J by 2 bases, leaving 13 bases between them. Germline assignment: CDR1 MDHEN and CDR2 SYDVKM. The CDR3 sequence is 15 residues long. The CDR3 sequence is CASSLRLVGTYEQYF. CDR3 bases: TGTGCCAGCAGTTTAAGGCTAGTCGGGACCTACGAGCAGTACTTC.

J is TRBJ2-3 and V is TRBV19; 14 bases agree with TRBD2. The length of the CDR3 is 14 residues. CDR1 is LNHDA, CDR2 SQIVND, per germline (reference sequence). Trimming cost V 9 bases and J 5 bases; bases outside gene matches: 4. CDR3 sequence (DNA): TGTGCCAGCGGGACTAGCGGGAGAGGAGATACGCAGTATTTT. It codes for CASGTSGRGDTQYF.

This clone has only one observation. J is TRBJ2-7 and V is TRBV6-5, with D possibly TRBD2 on 5 matching bases. CDR3 length: 15 residues. V was cut by 4 bases and J by 3 bases, with 16 bases left in between. Germline CDR1 is MNHEY and CDR2 is SVGAGI. DNA of the CDR3: TGTGCCAGCAGTTCGGACTCTTGGCTTGGCTACGAGCAGTACTTC. As protein: CASSSDSWLGYEQYF.

CDR3: CAWSYQLGQETQYF. The CDR3 nucleotides are TGTGCCTGGAGCTACCAACTAGGCCAAGAGACCCAGTACTTC. This chain uses TRBV30 with TRBJ2-5; the D gene is possibly TRBD2 (5 bases). Germline CDR1 is GTSNPN and CDR2 is SVGIG (reference sequence). V was shortened by 3 bases and J by 1 base, with 12 bases between the two germline ends. The CDR3 spans 14 residues.

V is TRBV28 and J is TRBJ2-3; TRBD2 is a possible D gene (6 bases). The V end lost 5 bases, the J end lost 2 bases, and 17 bases lay between the germline ends. Germline V lookup: CDR1 MDHEN, CDR2 SYDVKM. This CDR3 region has 16 residues. CDR3 region: CASSPRLGGITDTQYF. The DNA of the CDR3 is TGTGCCAGCAGTCCCAGACTGGGCGGGATCACAGATACGCAGTATTTT.